This TCR beta chain was found in a study of human T cells and chemical hapten exposure. Germline V CDR1 and CDR2: MNHEY, SVGEGT. The CDR3 sequence is 11 residues long. Regarding time point: patch test 2, 6 weeks after DPC sensitization. Treatment: therapeutic diphenylcyclopropenone sensitization with weekly scalp DPC. This clonotype was counted only a few times. Its antigen is as yet unknown. At one end, the junction sequence differs from germline, possibly due to a read error. In the original analysis: Per-sample TCR counts ranged from roughly 20,000 to 750,000, median roughly 96,000. TCRdb used MiXCR to reprocess the RACE reads, holding one entry per CDR3 protein. The V and J calls, along with clone size, are taken from TCRdb and not from the paper's own processing. The sample shows 85,000 to 95,000 distinct CDR3 sequences, roughly 11% of them seen only once. The study, taken as a whole, reports: Relative to control repertoires, expanded TCRs gave rise to significantly more large CDR3 similarity clusters.

The TCR originated in a man aged 40-55 years with alopecia areata. Some clones in this sample may be carry-over from other donors' samples. This chain joins TRBV6-2 or TRBV6-3 and TRBJ1-2; no firm D call. Sequencing used whole blood, obtained in connection with sensitization to the hapten diphenylcyclopropenone (DPC). CDR3 nucleotide sequence: TGTGCCAGCAGCACTCCCGGAAGGGTATTCTTC. Translating gives CASSTPGRVFF.